Presented here are 29 T cell receptor beta chains from one specimen sequenced in a study of human T cells and chemical hapten exposure. The time point: patch test 2, 6 weeks after DPC sensitization. Treatment: therapeutic diphenylcyclopropenone sensitization with weekly scalp DPC. Each CDR3 protein gets one entry after TCRdb re-called the RACE reads with MiXCR. The sample holds tens of thousands of distinct CDR3 sequences, around 3.2% seen once. This material consisted of whole blood, taken in connection with sensitization to the hapten diphenylcyclopropenone (DPC). These TCRs come from a middle-aged man with alopecia areata. Some clones in this sample may be carry-over from other donors' samples.

This clonotype was counted at least ten times. The V gene is TRBV2, the J gene TRBJ2-5, with D unresolved. Deletions cut 2 bases from V and 1 base from J, with 11 bases between. This CDR3 has 15 amino acids. CDR1 SNHLY and CDR2 FYNNEI come from the germline V gene. CDR3 amino acids: CASSESWAAQETQYF. In DNA form, the CDR3 reads TGTGCCAGCAGTGAATCTTGGGCAGCCCAAGAGACCCAGTACTTC.

This clonotype was detected a few times. The chain combines TRBV3-1 with TRBJ1-1, with D uncertain. The germline V and J ends were trimmed by 0 bases and 4 bases, with 6 bases remaining between them. Germline lookup yields CDR1 LGHDT and CDR2 YNNKEL (reference sequence). This CDR3 comprises 13 residues. DNA for the CDR3: TGTGCCAGCAGCCAAGATCCCGGCACTGAAGCTTTCTTT. Its translation: CASSQDPGTEAFF.

This clonotype was counted at least ten times. V gene TRBV5-1 combines with J gene TRBJ2-5; TRBD2 matches at 9 bases. The V gene's germline CDR1 is SGHRS and CDR2 YFSETQ. V lost 0 bases, J lost 3 bases, and 0 bases stayed unmatched. This CDR3 region has 14 residues. CDR3 nucleotides: TGCGCCAGCAGCTTGGTAGCGGGAGAAGAGACCCAGTACTTC. Protein sequence: CASSLVAGEETQYF. Variable domain in full (rest from reference TRBV5-1 and TRBJ2-5): KAGVTQTPRYLIKTRGQQVTLSCSPISGHRSVSWYQQTPGQGLQFLFEYFSETQRNKGNFPGRFSGRQFSNSRSEMNVSTLELGDSALYLCASSLVAGEETQYFGPGTRLLVL.

This clonotype was picked up many times. The chain joins TRBV7-2 to TRBJ2-1; perhaps TRBD1 as D (5 bases). The CDR3 consists of 12 residues. Germline V lookup: CDR1 SGHTA, CDR2 FQGNSA. The germline V and J ends were trimmed by 1 base and 8 bases, with 6 bases remaining between them. For the CDR3, the DNA is TGTGCCAGCAGCTTAGGGGGCCATGAGCAGTTCTTC. Its translation is CASSLGGHEQFF.

The sample holds many counts of this clonotype. The chain couples TRBV3-1 to TRBJ1-1; 7 nucleotides align to TRBD1. CDR1 and CDR2 from the germline V gene are LGHDT and YNNKEL (reference sequence). After removal of 3 bases from V and 6 bases from J, the junction contained 7 bases not matched to a gene. The CDR3 extends over 14 amino acids. The CDR3 nucleotides read TGTGCCAGCAGCCAGATTGACAGGGTGGCTGAAGCTTTCTTT. It codes for CASSQIDRVAEAFF.

Turning to this clonotype: A much bigger clone sits one base away, suggesting this may be a read error. The J gene is TRBJ2-2, the V gene TRBV18; 9 bases match TRBD1. J gave up 4 bases and V 2 bases, and 2 bases lay outside the gene matches. This CDR3 region has 15 residues. Germline lookup yields CDR1 KGHSH and CDR2 LQKENI. The CDR3 bases are TGTGCCAGCTCACCAAACAGGGGGCGCACCGGGGAGCTGTTTTTT. Encoded protein: CASSPNRGRTGELFF.

This clonotype was found a few times. The rearrangement joins TRBV24-1 to TRBJ2-7; no clear D. Germline V lookup: CDR1 KGHDR, CDR2 SFDVKD. This CDR3 contains 13 residues. The germline V and J ends were trimmed by 3 bases and 5 bases, with 10 bases remaining between them. CDR3 sequence reads: CATSDPPIDEQYF. As DNA, the CDR3 is TGTGCCACCAGTGATCCCCCGATCGACGAGCAGTACTTC.

This clonotype was observed at least ten times. CDR3 nucleotides: TGTGCCAGCAGCTTCTCCGCCGGGGCGGGGACTGAAGCTTTCTTT. This gives the protein CASSFSAGAGTEAFF. The chain employs TRBV11-2 and TRBJ1-1; the D gene is possibly TRBD1 (5 bases). The germline V gene has CDR1 SGHAT and CDR2 FQNNGV. The CDR3 length is 15 residues. The V end lost 3 bases, the J end lost 5 bases, and 16 bases lay between the germline ends.

This clonotype was detected many times. CDR3 protein: CASSEFEGSNYGYTF. The CDR3 DNA reads TGCGCCAGCAGTGAGTTTGAGGGGAGTAACTATGGCTACACCTTC. The chain uses TRBV10-2 and TRBJ1-2; possibly TRBD1 for D (5 bases). The V and J ends lost 1 base and 1 base respectively, with 10 bases between them. The CDR3 is 15 residues long. CDR1 WSHSY and CDR2 SAAADI come from the germline V gene.

The V call is TRBV28, the J call TRBJ1-5; 8 bases fit TRBD1. With V trimmed by 2 bases and J by 6 bases, 6 bases remained unmatched. Germline V gene lookup returns CDR1 MDHEN and CDR2 SYDVKM. CDR3 length equals 15 residues. The CDR3 is CASSLGQGAGQPQHF. DNA of the CDR3: TGTGCCAGCAGTTTAGGCCAGGGGGCGGGTCAGCCCCAGCATTTT.

This clonotype was detected many times. Written as DNA, the CDR3 is TGTGCCAGCAGTCCCCTAGGGGGGCGGGCTAATGAAAAACTGTTTTTT. Translated: CASSPLGGRANEKLFF. The gene calls are TRBV28 and TRBJ1-4, with a possible D match to TRBD1 (6 bases). V dropped 5 bases and J dropped 3 bases, with 16 bases sitting between them. The CDR3 totals 16 residues. Germline values: CDR1 MDHEN, CDR2 SYDVKM.

This clonotype was observed many times. V is TRBV7-8 and J is TRBJ1-6, with D possibly being TRBD1 (5 bases). Germline lookup yields CDR1 SGHVS and CDR2 FQNEAQ. The length of the CDR3 is 15 residues. Trimming took 5 bases from V and 2 from J, leaving 10 bases between them. The CDR3 sequence is CASSPGTAYNSPLHF. The CDR3 DNA follows: TGTGCCAGCAGCCCCGGGACTGCCTATAATTCACCCCTCCACTTT. The full variable domain, completed using reference TRBV7-8 and TRBJ1-6, is GAGVSQSPRYKVAKRGQDVALRCDPISGHVSLFWYQQALGQGPEFLTYFQNEAQLDKSGLPSDRFFAERPEGSVSTLKIQRTQQEDSAVYLCASSPGTAYNSPLHFGNGTRLTVT.

This clonotype was picked up many times. The gene calls are TRBV5-5 and TRBJ1-3; D call uncertain. This CDR3 is built from 15 residues. The germline V gene encodes CDR1 SGHKS and CDR2 YYEKEE (reference sequence). V gave up 3 bases and J gave up 0 bases, with 10 bases separating them. CDR3 nucleotide sequence: TGTGCCAGCAGCTGGGAGTGGGGCTCTGGAAACACCATATATTTT. Residues: CASSWEWGSGNTIYF.

This clonotype was seen repeatedly, ten times or more. V is TRBV28 and J is TRBJ2-7; tentatively, D is TRBD2 (6 bases). The CDR3 has 15 amino acids. The germline V gene has CDR1 MDHEN and CDR2 SYDVKM. The germline V and J ends were trimmed by 4 bases and 0 bases, with 13 bases remaining between them. CDR3 protein: CASSWRGSHSYEQYF. The CDR3, as DNA: TGTGCCAGCAGTTGGAGGGGAAGCCACTCCTACGAGCAGTACTTC.

This clonotype qualifies as medium-sized. This sequence joins TRBV6-6 and TRBJ2-3; 8 nucleotides align to TRBD1. The ends lost 6 bases at V and 8 bases at J; junction bases unmatched: 10. The CDR3 contains 14 residues. Per germline, CDR1 MNHNY and CDR2 SVGAGI (reference sequence). This CDR3 is CASRLTGDTSTQYF. CDR3 bases: TGTGCCAGCAGACTGACAGGGGATACGAGTACGCAGTATTTT.

This clonotype appeared a few times. V and J are TRBV11-2 and TRBJ2-1, with a tentative D call TRBD2 (6 bases). Germline V gene sequence: CDR1 SGHAT, CDR2 FQNNGV. V was clipped by 5 bases and J by 0 bases, with 14 bases between them. This CDR3 has 16 residues. The CDR3 loop reads CASSGGAGSSYNEQFF. The CDR3, as DNA: TGTGCCAGCAGCGGTGGAGCCGGGAGCTCCTACAATGAGCAGTTCTTC.

This clonotype was recorded a few times. This rearrangement joins TRBV6-5 to TRBJ2-7; a possible D gene is TRBD1 (6 bases). Germline values: CDR1 MNHEY, CDR2 SVGAGI. This CDR3 is 14 amino acids long. V was clipped by 7 bases and J by 1 base, with 14 bases between them. The CDR3 loop reads CASTTWTESYEQYF. CDR3 sequence (DNA): TGTGCCAGCACCACATGGACAGAGTCCTACGAGCAGTACTTC.

This clonotype was recorded many times. The rearrangement uses TRBV5-6 and TRBJ1-2; possible D gene TRBD1, 6 bases. V was shortened by 4 bases and J by 5 bases, with 9 bases between the two germline ends. This CDR3 contains 12 residues. CDR1 SGHDT and CDR2 YYEEEE come from the germline V gene. The CDR3 nucleotides are TGTGCCAGCAGCCGGACAGAGTATGGCTACACCTTC. Translating it yields CASSRTEYGYTF.

This clonotype was picked up many times. The J gene is TRBJ2-5, the V gene TRBV5-4; D uncertain. This CDR3 is 13 amino acids long. Trimming left V 1 base short and J 5 bases short, with 9 bases between. Germline values: CDR1 SGHNT, CDR2 YYREEE (reference sequence). The CDR3 loop reads CASSLKGVETQYF. CDR3 DNA: TGTGCCAGCAGCTTGAAAGGAGTGGAGACCCAGTACTTC.

In its sample, this clonotype was seen many times. V and J are TRBV2 and TRBJ1-5; D is unresolved. Trimming took off 3 bases at V and 0 bases at J, with 9 bases between the two ends. In germline, CDR1 is SNHLY, CDR2 FYNNEI. The CDR3 contains 15 residues. CDR3 in DNA: TGTGCCAGCAGTGAGGGTCCCTATAGCAATCAGCCCCAGCATTTT. Amino acid sequence: CASSEGPYSNQPQHF.

This clonotype was detected many times. The chain uses TRBV6-5 and TRBJ2-7; 9 bases align to TRBD1. The CDR3 is made up of 13 amino acids. Germline V CDR1 and CDR2: MNHEY, SVGAGI. V was pared by 6 bases and J by 6 bases, with 6 bases of the junction left unmatched. The CDR3 loop reads CASRGTGPREQYF. DNA for the CDR3: TGTGCCAGCAGAGGGACAGGGCCGCGCGAGCAGTACTTC.

The table lists this clonotype with many counts. The gene calls are TRBV5-1 and TRBJ2-2; D unclear. In germline, CDR1 is SGHRS, CDR2 YFSETQ. CDR3 size: 16 residues. Trimming took off 0 bases at V and 9 bases at J, with 18 bases between the two ends. The CDR3 nucleotides read TGCGCCAGCAGCTTGGGAGGCACAGCCCTAGGACGGGAGCTGTTTTTT. Residues: CASSLGGTALGRELFF.

This rearrangement joins TRBV12-3 or TRBV12-4 to TRBJ2-3; 7 bases agree with TRBD1. There are 15 residues in the CDR3. With V trimmed by 3 bases and J by 2 bases, 5 bases remained unmatched. The CDR3 is CASSFRGQTTDTQYF. DNA of the CDR3: TGTGCCAGCAGTTTTCGGGGACAGACCACAGATACGCAGTATTTT.

This clonotype was recorded at least ten times. DNA of the CDR3: TGTGCCAGCAGTGAAGATGAGGGACAGGGAGGTGCAGATACGCAGTATTTT. It translates to CASSEDEGQGGADTQYF. The chain employs TRBV2 and TRBJ2-3; 9 nucleotides align to TRBD1. Losses at the gene ends were 1 base for V and 4 bases for J; bases not matched to a gene: 9. There are 17 residues in the CDR3. Germline values: CDR1 SNHLY, CDR2 FYNNEI.

This clonotype was found many times. The chain couples TRBV7-9 to TRBJ2-5, with 11 bases aligning to TRBD2. The CDR3 has 17 residues. Looked up from germline, CDR1 is SEHNR and CDR2 is FQNEAQ (reference sequence). V gave up 4 bases and J gave up 4 bases; unmatched junction bases: 11. Here the CDR3 reads CASSSQLAGDLVETQYF. The CDR3 DNA sequence: TGTGCCAGCAGCTCCCAACTAGCGGGAGATCTTGTAGAGACCCAGTACTTC.

The sample holds many counts of this clonotype. The chain uses TRBV12-3 or TRBV12-4 and TRBJ2-7; no clear D gene. V lost 6 bases and J 6 bases, leaving 9 bases between the germline ends. This CDR3 has 11 amino acids. CDR3 loop: CASSPGGEQYF. CDR3 bases: TGTGCCAGCAGCCCAGGTGGCGAGCAGTACTTC.

Comments on this clonotype: This may come from a read error, since a much larger clone is one base off. V gene TRBV2 combines with J gene TRBJ1-3; D gene ambiguous. CDR3 length: 13 amino acids. The germline V and J ends were trimmed by 10 bases and 0 bases, with 10 bases remaining between them. Germline-derived CDR1 and CDR2 are SNHLY and FYNNEI. The CDR3 region is CATTGYSGNTIYF. For the CDR3, the DNA is TGTGCCACCACCGGGTACTCTGGAAACACCATATATTTT.

The V and J genes are TRBV5-1 and TRBJ2-7; TRBD2 is a possible D gene (5 bases). CDR1 is SGHRS, CDR2 YFSETQ, per germline. This CDR3 contains 15 residues. V was shortened by 2 bases and J by 4 bases, with 16 bases between the two germline ends. CDR3 sequence: CASSLGGSLGYEQYF. The DNA for the CDR3 is TGCGCCAGCAGCTTAGGAGGCAGCCTCGGGTACGAGCAGTACTTC.

The table lists this clonotype with many counts. This chain links TRBV5-1 with TRBJ2-3; a possible D gene is TRBD2 (6 bases). The CDR3 is 15 amino acids. V lost 1 base, J lost 2 bases, and 11 bases lay in between. Germline values: CDR1 SGHRS, CDR2 YFSETQ. Written as DNA, the CDR3 is TGCGCCAGCAGCTTGTCGGGGGTCCACACAGATACGCAGTATTTT. Protein: CASSLSGVHTDTQYF. The complete variable domain, with remaining parts taken from reference TRBV5-1 and TRBJ2-3, reads KAGVTQTPRYLIKTRGQQVTLSCSPISGHRSVSWYQQTPGQGLQFLFEYFSETQRNKGNFPGRFSGRQFSNSRSEMNVSTLELGDSALYLCASSLSGVHTDTQYFGPGTRLTVL.